The clone carrying this TCR beta chain showed up just a few times. Its target is unknown. TCRdb processed the 5' RACE reads anew with MiXCR; each CDR3 protein has one entry. Of about 520,000 distinct CDR3 sequences listed, under 25% are singletons. The sample originates from a study of identical twins. General study results and limits: Abundant beta clonotypes from cord blood had fewer insertions, unlike memory repertoires, which showed none.

CDR3 length equals 16 residues. Trimming cost V 1 base and J 0 bases, with 11 bases left between them. Germline V lookup: CDR1 SGHDT, CDR2 YYEEEE. Only healthy Caucasians were enrolled as donors. Another study also made use of these data, one on T cells expressing NK-cell markers.

This receptor was taken from a woman younger than 35 in good health. Source material: CD4+ T cells sorted from blood. This chain joins TRBV5-6 and TRBJ2-4; unclear D gene. The CDR3 region is CASSLKLILAKNIQYF. In DNA, the CDR3 is TGTGCCAGCAGCTTGAAACTGATCCTAGCCAAAAACATTCAGTACTTC.